The entry below describes one T cell receptor (beta chain). As yet, its antigen is unknown. This sample was taken from a study of identifying expanded T cells in peripheral blood. Trimming took 5 bases from V and 5 from J; bases not matched to a gene: 15. There are 17 residues in the CDR3. CDR1 MGHDK and CDR2 SYGVNS come from the germline V gene. No infections or other immune events were documented during collection. Broader study findings: Approximately two-week clone count variance significantly increased as total template count grew. Over around two and four weeks, about 15 and 19 clones changed, versus roughly 1.1 between replicates.

Sequencing used immunoSEQ multiplex PCR; TCRdb keeps in-frame clones, though not all of them. Of some 81,000 clones listed, 80% to 90% are singletons. This receptor was obtained from a person between 18 and 75 years old in good health. Input material: blood. The chain has TRBV25-1 and TRBJ2-7; 10 bases map to TRBD1. The CDR3 DNA sequence: TGTGCCAGCAGTCGAATCCCGGGACAGGGGTTCGTGGACGAGCAGTACTTC. Protein product: CASSRIPGQGFVDEQYF.